This section outlines one TCR beta chain sequence together with its context. The CDR3 contains 15 residues. Germline CDR1 reads SGHTA; CDR2 reads FQGNSA. V was clipped by 1 base and J by 4 bases; unmatched bases: 4. The sample comes from a study of blood T cell repertoires in COVID-19. In the study overall: Sites across the United States, Italy and Spain contributed samples from acute and convalescent COVID-19.

Only in-frame clones appear in the TCRdb table, and some are missing; sequencing was by immunoSEQ multiplex PCR. The sample lists roughly 410,000 clones, around 89% seen once, with about 1.6% in the top ten. The TCR was taken from a woman in her thirties or forties with COVID-19, enrolled during active disease. Sequencing was done on a sample of peripheral blood. The rearrangement joins TRBV7-2 to TRBJ2-1, with 7 bases matching TRBD2. The CDR3 nucleotides read TGTGCCAGCAGCTTAGAAGGGACTACATACAATGAGCAGTTCTTC. Its protein product is CASSLEGTTYNEQFF.